Each of the 6 T cell receptor beta chains below was sequenced from the same sample in a study of cytomegalovirus exposure and HLA in healthy donors. PCR amplification relied on 60 Vbeta primers (plus 13 Jbeta primers). Sequenced by immunoSEQ multiplex PCR; TCRdb stores in-frame clones only, minus some. There are tens of thousands of clones in the sample; under 80% occur only once, and about 12% lies in the top ten. Specimen: PBMCs. The receptor source for this set is a male donor in good health and CMV-seropositive.

This chain connects TRBV28 to TRBJ2-2; D unclear. The CDR3 has 15 residues. V lost 2 bases and J 4 bases, leaving 11 bases between the germline ends. Germline assignment: CDR1 MDHEN and CDR2 SYDVKM. The DNA for the CDR3 is TGTGCCAGCAGTTTAGGTGGGCATCTCACCGGGGAGCTGTTTTTT. Its translation: CASSLGGHLTGELFF.

Only one count was recorded for this clone. As DNA, the CDR3 is TGTGCCAGCAGCCCCGAGGGACACCCGAACACCGGGGAGCTGTTTTTT. It codes for CASSPEGHPNTGELFF. The rearrangement uses TRBV5-6 and TRBJ2-2, with D possibly matching TRBD1 (6 bases). Germline assignment: CDR1 SGHDT and CDR2 YYEEEE. The CDR3 consists of 16 residues. V was pared by 4 bases and J by 0 bases, with 13 bases between.

The rearrangement links TRBV30 to TRBJ2-5; the match to TRBD2 covers 8 bases. V lost 3 bases, J lost 8 bases, and 8 bases stayed unmatched. The germline V gene encodes CDR1 GTSNPN and CDR2 SVGIG (reference sequence). The CDR3 has 13 residues. The CDR3 reads CAWRATGGITQYF. CDR3 nucleotide sequence: TGTGCCTGGAGGGCGACGGGAGGGATAACCCAGTACTTC.

The CDR3 coding sequence is TGTGCCAGCAGCTCGCCGGGACTCCATACGCAGTATTTT. Translated: CASSSPGLHTQYF. The chain couples TRBV7-3 to TRBJ2-3; tentatively, D is TRBD2 (6 bases). Per the germline V gene, CDR1 is SGHTA and CDR2 is FQGTGA. The CDR3 consists of 13 residues. Trimming left V 4 bases short and J 7 bases short, with 12 bases between.

The chain couples TRBV5-6 to TRBJ2-2; 7 bases match TRBD1. Germline assignment: CDR1 SGHDT and CDR2 YYEEEE. V lost 2 bases, J lost 4 bases, and 8 bases stayed unmatched. The CDR3 sequence is 16 residues long. CDR3: CASSFRQGAVTGELFF. The CDR3 DNA follows: TGTGCCAGCAGCTTCCGACAGGGCGCCGTCACCGGGGAGCTGTTTTTT. The whole variable domain, filled in from reference TRBV5-6 and TRBJ2-2, reads DAGVTQSPTHLIKTRGQQVTLRCSPKSGHDTVSWYQQALGQGPQFIFQYYEEEERQRGNFPDRFSGHQFPNYSSELNVNALLLGDSALYLCASSFRQGAVTGELFFGEGSRLTVL.

The rearrangement links TRBV2 to TRBJ1-2; TRBD1 might be the D (5 bases). Trimming cost V 5 bases and J 2 bases, with 12 bases left between them. Germline V gene data show CDR1 as SNHLY and CDR2 as FYNNEI. The CDR3 runs 14 residues. CDR3 DNA sequence: TGTGCCAGCAGTCTGGACAAGCCCAACTATGGCTACACCTTC. It codes for CASSLDKPNYGYTF.